Listed here are 14 T cell receptor beta chains from one sample, sequenced in a study of T cell responses to AZD1222 COVID-19 vaccine. Using immunoSEQ multiplex PCR, the repertoire was profiled, and TCRdb retains in-frame clones only, with some absent. The sample carries 90,000 to 120,000 clones, about 92% recorded once. Sample: peripheral blood, taken on day 0 of AZD1222 vaccination. These receptors were collected from an adult in good health.

The gene calls are TRBV7-6 and TRBJ2-3, with D possibly matching TRBD1 (6 bases). CDR1 and CDR2 (germline): SGHVS, FNYEAQ. The CDR3 length is 15 residues. Trimming took off 1 base at V and 2 bases at J, with 10 bases between the two ends. The CDR3 reads CASSLGGGVTDTQYF. CDR3 coding DNA: TGTGCCAGCAGCTTAGGTGGGGGCGTCACAGATACGCAGTATTTT.

V gene TRBV19 combines with J gene TRBJ1-2, with D maybe TRBD1 (6 bases). The CDR3 has 15 amino acids. Germline V gene lookup returns CDR1 LNHDA and CDR2 SQIVND (reference sequence). V lost 5 bases, J lost 4 bases, and 17 bases lay in between. The CDR3 loop is CASSHQGRDIYGYTF. The DNA of the CDR3 is TGTGCCAGTAGTCACCAAGGACGGGACATCTATGGCTACACCTTC.

The rearrangement links TRBV3-1 (or the pseudogene TRBV3-2) to TRBJ2-1; TRBD2 matches 7 bases. This CDR3 is built from 15 residues. Germline V lookup: CDR1 LGHDT, CDR2 YNNKEL (reference sequence). The V gene end was trimmed by 1 base and the J gene end by 8 bases; junction bases not matched to a gene: 8. CDR3 DNA: TGTGCCAGCAGCCAAGCCCCCGGGAGGACCTATGAGCAGTTCTTC. Translation gives CASSQAPGRTYEQFF.

CDR3 sequence: CASSQAGQGFGYGYTF. CDR3 nucleotide sequence: TGCGCCAGCAGCCAGGCCGGACAGGGCTTCGGCTATGGCTACACCTTC. The chain employs TRBV4-3 and TRBJ1-2; TRBD1 agrees at 8 bases. The CDR3 is 16 residues long. The V segment lost 3 bases and the J segment 4 bases; nucleotides outside the gene matches: 10. Germline lookup yields CDR1 LGHNA and CDR2 YSLEER.

This chain joins TRBV7-3 and TRBJ2-7; D is unclear. The ends were cut back, 5 bases at V and 0 bases at J, with 17 bases in the middle. Germline CDR1 SGHTA, CDR2 FQGTGA. The CDR3 extends over 16 amino acids. CDR3 loop: CASSPTATQSSYEQYF. As DNA, the CDR3 is TGTGCCAGCAGCCCCACGGCGACCCAGAGCTCCTACGAGCAGTACTTC.

V usage is TRBV4-1 and J usage is TRBJ1-2; tentative D call: TRBD1 (5 bases). Trimming cost V 0 bases and J 4 bases, with 12 bases left between them. The CDR3 totals 15 residues. The germline V gene encodes CDR1 MGHRA and CDR2 YSYEKL. The CDR3: CASSQEYPGPYGYTF. The CDR3 DNA reads as TGCGCCAGCAGCCAAGAGTACCCGGGACCCTATGGCTACACCTTC.

This clone was found a few times. V usage is TRBV6-1 and J usage is TRBJ1-4, with D possibly being TRBD1 (6 bases). CDR1 and CDR2 from the germline V gene are MNHNS and SASEGT. The length of the CDR3 is 17 residues. V lost 4 bases and J lost 3, with 18 bases in between. CDR3 sequence reads: CASSARDNRGSNEKLFF. The CDR3 nucleotides read TGTGCCAGCAGTGCCCGGGACAATAGGGGGTCTAATGAAAAACTGTTTTTT.

The rearrangement joins TRBV24-1 to TRBJ2-1; a weak D match, TRBD2 (7 bases). Between the trimmed V and J ends, which lost 3 bases and 5 bases, there was a span of 13 bases. Germline V lookup: CDR1 KGHDR, CDR2 SFDVKD. The CDR3 length is 15 residues. CDR3 in DNA: TGTGCCACCAGTGATGGGGGCCGGGGGGACAATGAGCAGTTCTTC. Protein product: CATSDGGRGDNEQFF.

V is TRBV29-1 and J is TRBJ1-3; D is unclear. The V gene lost 4 bases and the J gene lost 2 bases, with 9 bases spanning the gap. Germline-derived CDR1 and CDR2 are SQVTM and ANQGSEA. There are 13 residues in the CDR3. The CDR3 nucleotides read TGCAGCGTTGGGGAAAGGACTGGAAACACCATATATTTT. Translated, it gives CSVGERTGNTIYF.

The chain couples TRBV27 to TRBJ1-6; tentative D call: TRBD1 (6 bases). Trimming stripped 3 bases from V and 8 bases from J, with 11 bases between. This CDR3 comprises 14 residues. Per the germline V gene, CDR1 is MNHEY and CDR2 is SMNVEV (reference sequence). In nucleotides, the CDR3 is TGTGCCAGCAGTTTCGCAGGGGAGCATTCACCCCTCCACTTT. Translated: CASSFAGEHSPLHF.

This clone was detected only once. The chain links TRBV28 to TRBJ2-7; 9 nucleotides align to TRBD2. The germline gives CDR1 MDHEN, CDR2 SYDVKM. This CDR3 contains 16 residues. V lost 4 bases to trimming and J lost 2 bases; unmatched junction nucleotides: 9. This chain's CDR3 is CASSSRSGTSPYEQYF. Written as DNA, the CDR3 is TGTGCCAGCAGTTCGAGATCCGGGACTAGCCCCTACGAGCAGTACTTC.

The rearrangement uses TRBV18 and TRBJ2-5, with D possibly called TRBD1 or TRBD2 (5 bases each). Trimming removed 5 bases at V and 5 bases at J, with 9 bases between. CDR3 length: 12 amino acids. In germline, CDR1 is KGHSH, CDR2 LQKENI. DNA of the CDR3: TGTGCCAGCTCAGGGGGTTCGGAGACCCAGTACTTC. It is translated as CASSGGSETQYF.

The rearrangement joins TRBV4-1 to TRBJ1-1, with 9 bases that match TRBD1. V gave up 4 bases and J gave up 4 bases; unmatched junction bases: 4. The CDR3 length is 14 residues. Germline lookup yields CDR1 MGHRA and CDR2 YSYEKL. This CDR3 is CASSLGQGFTEAFF. CDR3 in DNA: TGCGCCAGCAGCCTTGGACAGGGGTTCACTGAAGCTTTCTTT.

This chain joins TRBV18 and TRBJ1-6; tentatively, D is TRBD1 (5 bases). The CDR3 contains 15 residues. Deletions cut 5 bases from V and 7 bases from J, with 15 bases between. The germline CDR1 and CDR2 sequences are KGHSH and LQKENI. The CDR3 region is CASSEASGGNSPLHF. The CDR3, as DNA: TGTGCCAGCTCAGAGGCAAGCGGGGGAAATTCACCCCTCCACTTT.